These 8 T cell receptor beta chains were sequenced from one sample in a study of immune evolution from preneoplasia to lung adenocarcinoma. Only in-frame clones appear in the TCRdb table, and some are missing; sequencing was by immunoSEQ multiplex PCR. This sample has thousands of clones, with roughly 77% found just once. Sequencing was carried out using FFPE adjacent normal lung tissue. The source is a person aged 55-80 years with lung adenocarcinoma.

The chain combines TRBV29-1 with TRBJ2-7; D uncertain. Deletions cut 4 bases from V and 5 bases from J, with 9 bases between. The germline gives CDR1 SQVTM, CDR2 ANQGSEA. The CDR3 length is 11 residues. CDR3 amino acids: CSVVTRNEQYF. CDR3 bases: TGCAGCGTTGTAACTCGTAACGAGCAGTACTTC.

The chain employs TRBV6-5 and TRBJ1-6; perhaps TRBD1 as D (5 bases). Trimming removed 7 bases at V and 8 bases at J, with 18 bases between. CDR1 and CDR2 from the germline V gene are MNHEY and SVGAGI. The CDR3 length is 15 residues. CDR3: CASTSTDSSYSPLHF. The CDR3 DNA reads TGTGCCAGCACTTCCACAGACAGTTCCTATTCACCCCTCCACTTT.

In this sample, this clone turned up a few times. The J gene is TRBJ2-1, the V gene TRBV18; D is uncertain. Germline CDR1 KGHSH, CDR2 LQKENI. Trimming removed 5 bases from V and 7 bases from J, with 12 bases in between. The CDR3 is 13 residues long. The CDR3 here is CASSETQLNEQFF. CDR3 DNA: TGTGCCAGCTCAGAGACCCAGTTAAATGAGCAGTTCTTC.

This rearrangement joins TRBV6-4 to TRBJ2-6, with TRBD2 matching over 12 bases. V lost 6 bases, J lost 0 bases, and 12 bases stayed unmatched. CDR1 and CDR2 from the germline V gene are MRHNA and SNTAGT. The CDR3 runs 20 residues. The CDR3 protein is CASSDTQTSGGHSGANVLTF. The CDR3 bases are TGTGCCAGCAGCGATACCCAGACTAGCGGGGGCCACTCTGGGGCCAACGTCCTGACTTTC.

This clone has only one observation. This rearrangement joins TRBV9 to TRBJ1-4; D gene uncertain. CDR1 and CDR2 (germline): SGDLS, YYNGEE. The germline V and J ends were trimmed by 1 base and 5 bases, with 9 bases remaining between them. This CDR3 contains 14 residues. The chain's CDR3 is CASSVTDWNEKLFF. Here the CDR3 DNA reads TGTGCCAGCAGCGTAACGGACTGGAATGAAAAACTGTTTTTT.

The chain recombines TRBV6-6 with TRBJ1-4; the match to TRBD1 covers 7 bases. The CDR3 extends over 15 amino acids. J gave up 5 bases and V 4 bases, and 7 bases lay outside the gene matches. Germline loops: CDR1 MNHNY, CDR2 SVGAGI (reference sequence). The CDR3, as DNA: TGTGCCAGCAGTTTTACGACAGGGACCAATGAAAAACTGTTTTTT. It codes for CASSFTTGTNEKLFF.

The CDR3 DNA follows: TGCGCCAGCAGCTTGGCGGGAGGTGGTACGTACGAGCAGTACTTC. Encoded protein: CASSLAGGGTYEQYF. J is TRBJ2-7 and V is TRBV5-1; TRBD2 aligns across 7 bases. The CDR3 loop spans 15 amino acids. Germline CDR1 SGHRS, CDR2 YFSETQ. J was trimmed by 4 bases and V by 0 bases; bases with no gene match: 7.

The chain is built from TRBV5-6 and TRBJ2-1, with TRBD2 matching over 8 bases. This CDR3 has 16 residues. The V segment lost 1 base and the J segment 4 bases; nucleotides outside the gene matches: 7. Germline V CDR1 and CDR2: SGHDT, YYEEEE. The CDR3 loop is CASSLSRGGHYNEQFF. In DNA, the CDR3 is TGTGCCAGCAGCTTGTCCCGGGGGGGCCATTACAATGAGCAGTTCTTC.